This TCR delta chain was recovered during a study of Vδ1+ human thymocytes. After alphabeta T cell depletion, CD3+ Vdelta1+ Vdelta2- thymocytes were sorted. Findings and caveats of the study: Thymic TRG and TRD repertoires appeared highly polyclonal, with Gaussian CDR3 length distributions.

Of note for this clone: Its antigen is still unknown.

With 0 bases removed from V and 0 bases from J, the gap between germline ends came to 32 bases. This CDR3 region has 23 residues. Germline CDR1 TSWWSYY, CDR2 QGS. Extracted RNA was reverse transcribed into cDNA. The CDR3 regions were amplified by multiplex PCR from V-gene primers to a constant-region primer. TCRdb re-processed the multiplex PCR reads using CATT. The sample records under 80,000 delta-chain clones, about 30% being singletons. The chain couples TRDV1 to TRDJ1, with D maybe TRDD3 (6 bases). This TCR came from a boy in the first two years of life who had congenital heart surgery. Sample: Vdelta1+ gamma-delta thymocytes from the thymus. Subset of the sample: FACS-sorted CD3+ TCRalphabeta- TCRVdelta1+ TCRVdelta2- thymocytes. The CDR3, as DNA: TGTGCTCTTGGGGAACTAATGTTCCCCCCCTTGCGAACCACTGGGAAGTACACCGATAAACTCATCTTT. Translated: CALGELMFPPLRTTGKYTDKLIF.